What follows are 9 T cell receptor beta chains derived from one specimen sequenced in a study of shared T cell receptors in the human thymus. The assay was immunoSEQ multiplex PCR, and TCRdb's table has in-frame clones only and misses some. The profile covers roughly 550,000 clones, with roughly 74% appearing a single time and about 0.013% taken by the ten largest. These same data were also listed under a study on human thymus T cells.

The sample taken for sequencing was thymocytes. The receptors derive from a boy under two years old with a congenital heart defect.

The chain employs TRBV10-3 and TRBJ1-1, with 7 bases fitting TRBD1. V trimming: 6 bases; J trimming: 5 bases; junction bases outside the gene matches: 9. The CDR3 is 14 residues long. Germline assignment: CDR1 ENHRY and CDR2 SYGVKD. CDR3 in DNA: TGTGCCATCAGGGACCGGGACAGTCAAACTGAAGCTTTCTTT. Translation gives CAIRDRDSQTEAFF.

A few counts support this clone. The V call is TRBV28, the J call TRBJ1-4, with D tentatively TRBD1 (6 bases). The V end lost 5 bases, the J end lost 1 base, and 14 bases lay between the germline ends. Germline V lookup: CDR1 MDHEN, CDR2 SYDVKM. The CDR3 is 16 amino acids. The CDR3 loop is CASSPRPRGTNEKLFF. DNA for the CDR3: TGTGCCAGCAGTCCACGCCCCAGGGGAACTAATGAAAAACTGTTTTTT.

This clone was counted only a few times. The CDR3 DNA reads as TGTGCCAGCAGCTTGGGCGAGCGGGAGCCCGGGGGAAACATTCAGTACTTC. Its protein product is CASSLGEREPGGNIQYF. The rearrangement links TRBV11-3 to TRBJ2-4; 8 bases match TRBD2. V lost 3 bases to trimming and J lost 6 bases; unmatched junction nucleotides: 13. Germline CDR1 and CDR2: SGHNT and YENEEA. The CDR3 length is 17 residues.

Here the CDR3 DNA reads TGTGCCAGTAGTACCCCAGGGAGGCCTAATGAAAAACTGTTTTTT. This translates into CASSTPGRPNEKLFF. The chain links TRBV19 to TRBJ1-4; maybe TRBD1 (5 bases). This CDR3 spans 15 amino acids. Germline V gene data show CDR1 as LNHDA and CDR2 as SQIVND (reference sequence). V was clipped by 4 bases and J by 3 bases, with 12 bases between them.

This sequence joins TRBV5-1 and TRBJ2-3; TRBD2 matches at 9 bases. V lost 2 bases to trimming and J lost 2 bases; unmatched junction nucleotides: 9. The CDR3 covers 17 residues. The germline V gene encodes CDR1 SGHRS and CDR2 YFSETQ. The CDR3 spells CASSLPRLADATDTQYF. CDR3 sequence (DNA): TGCGCCAGCAGCTTACCACGACTAGCGGATGCCACAGATACGCAGTATTTT.

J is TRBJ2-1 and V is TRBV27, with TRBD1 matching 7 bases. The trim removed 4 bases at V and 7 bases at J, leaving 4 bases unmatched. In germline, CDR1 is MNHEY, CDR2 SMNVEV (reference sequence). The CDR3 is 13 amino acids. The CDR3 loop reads CASSSRQGNEQFF. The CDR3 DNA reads TGTGCCAGCAGTTCCAGACAGGGAAATGAGCAGTTCTTC.

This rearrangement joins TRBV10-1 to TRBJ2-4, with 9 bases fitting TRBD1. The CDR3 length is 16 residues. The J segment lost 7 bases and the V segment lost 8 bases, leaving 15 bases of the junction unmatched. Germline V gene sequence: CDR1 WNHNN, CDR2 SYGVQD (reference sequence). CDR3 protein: CASGARGQGKDNIQYF. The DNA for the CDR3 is TGCGCCAGCGGAGCGAGGGGACAGGGTAAGGATAACATTCAGTACTTC.

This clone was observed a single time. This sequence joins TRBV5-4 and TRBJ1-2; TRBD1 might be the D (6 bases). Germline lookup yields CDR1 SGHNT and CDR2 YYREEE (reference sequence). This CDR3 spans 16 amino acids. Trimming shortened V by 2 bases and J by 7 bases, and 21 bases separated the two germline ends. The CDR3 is CASSFPRGGRRSGYTF. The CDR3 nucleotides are TGTGCCAGCAGCTTCCCCCGCGGGGGGCGAAGGAGTGGCTACACCTTC. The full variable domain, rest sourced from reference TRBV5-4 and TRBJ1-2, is ETGVTQSPTHLIKTRGQQVTLRCSSQSGHNTVSWYQQALGQGPQFIFQYYREEENGRGNFPPRFSGLQFPNYSSELNVNALELDDSALYLCASSFPRGGRRSGYTFGSGTRLTVV.

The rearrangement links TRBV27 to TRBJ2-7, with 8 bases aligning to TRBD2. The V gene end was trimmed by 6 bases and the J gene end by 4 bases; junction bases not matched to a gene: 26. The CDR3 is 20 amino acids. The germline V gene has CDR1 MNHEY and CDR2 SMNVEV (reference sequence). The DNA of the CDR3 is TGTGCCAGCAGACGTCGGGGGCCAGGGGAGCATAGCGGGAAATCTTACGAGCAGTACTTC. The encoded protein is CASRRRGPGEHSGKSYEQYF.